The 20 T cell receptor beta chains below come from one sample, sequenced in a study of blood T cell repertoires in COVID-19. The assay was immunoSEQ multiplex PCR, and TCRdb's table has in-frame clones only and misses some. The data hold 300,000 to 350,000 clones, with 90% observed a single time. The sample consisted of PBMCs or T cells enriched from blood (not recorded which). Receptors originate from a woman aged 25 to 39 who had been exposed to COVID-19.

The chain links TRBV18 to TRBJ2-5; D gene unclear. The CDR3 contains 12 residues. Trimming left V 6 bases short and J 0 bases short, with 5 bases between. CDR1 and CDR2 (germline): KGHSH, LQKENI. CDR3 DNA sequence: TGTGCCAGCTCCTCGTACCAAGAGACCCAGTACTTC. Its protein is CASSSYQETQYF.

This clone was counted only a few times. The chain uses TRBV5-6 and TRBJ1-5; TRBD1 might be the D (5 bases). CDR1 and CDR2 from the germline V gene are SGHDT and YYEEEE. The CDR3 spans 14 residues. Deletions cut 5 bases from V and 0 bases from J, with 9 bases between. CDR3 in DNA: TGTGCCAGCAGTGGGACTTATAGCAATCAGCCCCAGCATTTT. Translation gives CASSGTYSNQPQHF.

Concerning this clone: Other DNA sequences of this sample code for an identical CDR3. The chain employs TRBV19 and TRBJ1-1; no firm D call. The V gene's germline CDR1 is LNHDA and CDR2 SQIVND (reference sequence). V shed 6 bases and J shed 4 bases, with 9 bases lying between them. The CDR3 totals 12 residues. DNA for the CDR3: TGTGCCAGTAGCCGAGGAAGCACTGAAGCTTTCTTT. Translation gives CASSRGSTEAFF.

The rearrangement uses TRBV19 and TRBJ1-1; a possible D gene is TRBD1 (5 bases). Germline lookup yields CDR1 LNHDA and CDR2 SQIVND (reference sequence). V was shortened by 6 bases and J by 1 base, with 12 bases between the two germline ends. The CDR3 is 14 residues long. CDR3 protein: CASSIDGGNTEAFF. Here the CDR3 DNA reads TGTGCCAGTAGCATCGACGGGGGGAACACTGAAGCTTTCTTT.

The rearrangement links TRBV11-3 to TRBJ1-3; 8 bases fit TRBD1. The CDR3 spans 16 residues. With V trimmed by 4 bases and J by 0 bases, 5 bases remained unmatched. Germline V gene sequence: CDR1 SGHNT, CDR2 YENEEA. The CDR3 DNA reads TGTGCCAGCAGCTCAGGACAGGGAACCTCTGGAAACACCATATATTTT. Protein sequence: CASSSGQGTSGNTIYF.

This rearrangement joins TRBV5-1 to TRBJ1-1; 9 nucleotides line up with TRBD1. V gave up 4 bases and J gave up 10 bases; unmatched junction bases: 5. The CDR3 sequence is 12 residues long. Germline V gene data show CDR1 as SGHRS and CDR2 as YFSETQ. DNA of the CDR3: TGCGCCAGCAGCGGCGACAGGGGGGGAGCTTTCTTT. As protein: CASSGDRGGAFF.

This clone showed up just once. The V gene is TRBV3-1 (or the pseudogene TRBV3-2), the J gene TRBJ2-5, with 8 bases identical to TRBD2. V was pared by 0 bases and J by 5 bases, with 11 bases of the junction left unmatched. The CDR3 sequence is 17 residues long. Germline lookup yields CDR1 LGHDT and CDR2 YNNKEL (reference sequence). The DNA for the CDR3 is TGTGCCAGCAGCCAAGAAACGGGGCGGGGGGCCGCCGAGACCCAGTACTTC. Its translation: CASSQETGRGAAETQYF.

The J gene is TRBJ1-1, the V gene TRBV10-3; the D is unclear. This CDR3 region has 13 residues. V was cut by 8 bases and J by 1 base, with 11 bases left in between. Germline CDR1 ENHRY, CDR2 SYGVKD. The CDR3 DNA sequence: TGTGCCATCTCAGTAATACCGAACACTGAAGCTTTCTTT. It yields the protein CAISVIPNTEAFF.

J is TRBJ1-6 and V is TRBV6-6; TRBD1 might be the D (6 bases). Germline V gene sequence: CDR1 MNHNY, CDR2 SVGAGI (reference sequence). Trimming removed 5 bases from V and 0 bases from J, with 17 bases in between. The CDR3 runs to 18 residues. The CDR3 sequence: CASSPWTVRSSYNSPLHF. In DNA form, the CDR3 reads TGTGCCAGCAGTCCCTGGACAGTAAGGAGCTCCTATAATTCACCCCTCCACTTT.

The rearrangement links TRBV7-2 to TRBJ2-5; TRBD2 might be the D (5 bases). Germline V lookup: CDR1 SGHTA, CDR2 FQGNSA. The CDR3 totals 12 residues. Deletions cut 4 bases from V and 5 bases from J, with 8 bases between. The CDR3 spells CASSSLGETQYF. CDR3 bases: TGTGCCAGCAGCTCACTAGGGGAGACCCAGTACTTC. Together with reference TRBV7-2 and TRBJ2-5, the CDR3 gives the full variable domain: GAGVSQSPSNKVTEKGKDVELRCDPISGHTALYWYRQSLGQGLEFLIYFQGNSAPDKSGLPSDRFSAERTGGSVSTLTIQRTQQEDSAVYLCASSSLGETQYFGPGTRLLVL.

This CDR3 is CASSFGDAKNIQYF. The CDR3 region has the DNA TGCGCCAGCAGCTTCGGGGATGCCAAAAACATTCAGTACTTC. The chain recombines TRBV5-1 with TRBJ2-4; weak D call: TRBD2 (5 bases). V lost 2 bases to trimming and J lost 1 base, with 7 bases between them. The CDR3 covers 14 residues. CDR1 and CDR2 from the germline V gene are SGHRS and YFSETQ.

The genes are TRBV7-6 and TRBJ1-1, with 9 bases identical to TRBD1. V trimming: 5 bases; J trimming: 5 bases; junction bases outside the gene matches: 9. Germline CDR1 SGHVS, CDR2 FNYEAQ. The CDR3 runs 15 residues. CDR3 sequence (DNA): TGTGCCAGCAGCCCAGGGACAGGGCGAGGGACTGAAGCTTTCTTT. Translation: CASSPGTGRGTEAFF.

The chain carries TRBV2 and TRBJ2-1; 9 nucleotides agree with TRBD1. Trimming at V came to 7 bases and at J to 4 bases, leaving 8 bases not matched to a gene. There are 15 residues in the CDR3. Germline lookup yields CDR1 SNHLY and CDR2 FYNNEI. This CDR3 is CASTYRDRVYNEQFF. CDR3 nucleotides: TGTGCCAGCACCTACCGGGACAGGGTTTACAATGAGCAGTTCTTC.

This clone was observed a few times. The DNA for the CDR3 is TGTGCCAGCAGCTTAGGGGCAAGCTCCTATGGCTACACCTTC. The encoded protein is CASSLGASSYGYTF. V gene TRBV7-8 combines with J gene TRBJ1-2; D gene unclear. The CDR3 has 14 amino acids. Germline V CDR1 and CDR2: SGHVS, FQNEAQ. V lost 1 base to trimming and J lost 4 bases, with 10 bases between them.

CDR3 loop: CAISESPGQFSYEQYF. The CDR3 DNA reads TGTGCCATCAGTGAGTCCCCGGGACAGTTCTCCTACGAGCAGTACTTC. The chain carries TRBV10-3 and TRBJ2-7; 7 bases are a match to TRBD1. With 0 bases clipped from V and 0 bases from J, the junction kept 5 bases outside the gene matches. The CDR3 has 16 residues. Germline V gene lookup returns CDR1 ENHRY and CDR2 SYGVKD.

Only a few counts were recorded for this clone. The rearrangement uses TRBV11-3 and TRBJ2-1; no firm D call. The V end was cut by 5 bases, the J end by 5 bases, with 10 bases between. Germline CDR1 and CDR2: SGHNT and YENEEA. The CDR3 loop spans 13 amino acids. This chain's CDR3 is CASSLHRDNEQFF. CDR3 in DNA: TGTGCCAGCAGCCTCCATCGAGACAATGAGCAGTTCTTC.

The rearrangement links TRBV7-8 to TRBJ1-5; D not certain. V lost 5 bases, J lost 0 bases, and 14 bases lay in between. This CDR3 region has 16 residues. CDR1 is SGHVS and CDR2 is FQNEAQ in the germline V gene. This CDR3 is CASSLSQRNSNQPQHF. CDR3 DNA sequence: TGTGCCAGCAGCCTTTCACAGAGAAATAGCAATCAGCCCCAGCATTTT.

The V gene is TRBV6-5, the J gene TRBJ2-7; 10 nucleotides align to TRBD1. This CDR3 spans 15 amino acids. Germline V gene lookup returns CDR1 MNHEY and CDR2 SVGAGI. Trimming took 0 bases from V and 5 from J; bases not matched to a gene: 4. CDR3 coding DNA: TGTGCCAGCAGTTACTCATGGGACAGGGGCAACGAGCAGTACTTC. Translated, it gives CASSYSWDRGNEQYF.

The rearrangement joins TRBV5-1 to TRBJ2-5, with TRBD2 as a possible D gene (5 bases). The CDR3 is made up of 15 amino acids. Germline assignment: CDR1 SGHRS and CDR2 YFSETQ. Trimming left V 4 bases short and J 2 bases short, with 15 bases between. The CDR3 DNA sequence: TGCGCCAGCAGCCGCTGGGGAGAATCTCAAGAGACCCAGTACTTC. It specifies CASSRWGESQETQYF. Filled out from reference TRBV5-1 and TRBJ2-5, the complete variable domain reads KAGVTQTPRYLIKTRGQQVTLSCSPISGHRSVSWYQQTPGQGLQFLFEYFSETQRNKGNFPGRFSGRQFSNSRSEMNVSTLELGDSALYLCASSRWGESQETQYFGPGTRLLVL.

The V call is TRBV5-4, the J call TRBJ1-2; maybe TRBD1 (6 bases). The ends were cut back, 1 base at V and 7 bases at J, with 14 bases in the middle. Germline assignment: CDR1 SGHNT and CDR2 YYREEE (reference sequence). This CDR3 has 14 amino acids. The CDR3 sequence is CASSLWAGEGGYTF. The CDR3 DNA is TGTGCCAGCAGCTTGTGGGCAGGGGAGGGTGGCTACACCTTC.